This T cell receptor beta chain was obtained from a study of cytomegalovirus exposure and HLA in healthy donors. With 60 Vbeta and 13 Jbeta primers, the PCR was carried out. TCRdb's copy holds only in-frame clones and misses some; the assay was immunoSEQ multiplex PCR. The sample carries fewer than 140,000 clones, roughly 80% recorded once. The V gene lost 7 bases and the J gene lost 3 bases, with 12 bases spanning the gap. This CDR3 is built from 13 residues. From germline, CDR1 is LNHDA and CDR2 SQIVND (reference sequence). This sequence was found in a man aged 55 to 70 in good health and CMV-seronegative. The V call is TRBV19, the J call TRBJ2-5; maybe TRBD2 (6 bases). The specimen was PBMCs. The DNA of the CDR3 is TGTGCCAGTACCACGGGACTCAAAGAGACCCAGTACTTC. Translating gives CASTTGLKETQYF.